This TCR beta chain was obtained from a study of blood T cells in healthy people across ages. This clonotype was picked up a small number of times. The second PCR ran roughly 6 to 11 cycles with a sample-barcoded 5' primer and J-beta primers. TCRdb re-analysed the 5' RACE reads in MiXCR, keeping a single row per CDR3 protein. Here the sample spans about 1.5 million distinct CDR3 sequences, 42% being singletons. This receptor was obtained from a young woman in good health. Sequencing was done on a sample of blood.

As DNA, the CDR3 is TGTGCCAGCAGCCACGCCGGACAGATAACTTCACCCCTCCACTTT. It codes for CASSHAGQITSPLHF. The chain is built from TRBV3-1 and TRBJ1-6; maybe TRBD1 (6 bases). The ends were cut back, 3 bases at V and 9 bases at J, with 15 bases in the middle. Germline V CDR1 and CDR2: LGHDT, YNNKEL (reference sequence). The CDR3 consists of 15 residues.